These 10 T cell receptor beta chains came from one sample sequenced in a study of T cell repertoires in cytomegalovirus infection. A single record per CDR3 protein comes from TCRdb applying MiXCR to the reads. The sample has 200,000 to 250,000 distinct CDR3 sequences, 35% to 40% seen once. No antigen is known for these receptors. Material: CD8+ T cells from cultured PBMCs, obtained from culture after CMV antigen stimulation. The receptors originated from a human donor in good health (CMV status not recorded). Some clones in this sample may be carry-over from other donors' samples.

The CDR3 nucleotides read TGTGCCAGCAGTCGGAGAAATTCACCCCTCCACTTT. Encoded protein: CASSRRNSPLHF. This chain connects TRBV27 to TRBJ1-6; the D is unclear. Germline CDR1 reads MNHEY; CDR2 reads SMNVEV (reference sequence). Trimming stripped 5 bases from V and 7 bases from J, with 6 bases between. The CDR3 consists of 12 residues.

J is TRBJ2-2 and V is TRBV4-1; no reliable D call. Trimming removed 4 bases at V and 7 bases at J, with 7 bases between. This CDR3 contains 12 residues. Per germline, CDR1 MGHRA and CDR2 YSYEKL. The CDR3 nucleotides read TGCGCCAGCAGCCTACGAGACGGGGAGCTGTTTTTT. Amino acid sequence: CASSLRDGELFF.

The chain has TRBV20-1 and TRBJ2-7, with D maybe TRBD1 (5 bases). CDR1 DFQATT and CDR2 SNEGSKA come from the germline V gene (reference sequence). This CDR3 is built from 16 residues. V was clipped by 0 bases and J by 0 bases, with 15 bases between them. The CDR3, as DNA: TGCAGTGCTAGAGATTTATACAGGAAGAGCTCCTACGAGCAGTACTTC. It yields the protein CSARDLYRKSSYEQYF.

V gene TRBV7-3 combines with J gene TRBJ2-7, with 9 bases that match TRBD1. V lost 5 bases and J lost 4; bases outside the gene matches: 3. The CDR3 is made up of 13 amino acids. Germline V gene sequence: CDR1 SGHTA, CDR2 FQGTGA. The CDR3: CASSQDRGYEQYF. CDR3 sequence (DNA): TGTGCCAGCAGCCAGGACAGGGGTTACGAGCAGTACTTC.

The sample holds many counts of this clonotype. J is TRBJ1-1 and V is TRBV12-3 or TRBV12-4; D unresolved. The V gene lost 6 bases and the J gene lost 0 bases, with 14 bases spanning the gap. This CDR3 region has 15 residues. The CDR3 loop is CASSPRSGMNTEAFF. The CDR3 nucleotides are TGTGCCAGCAGCCCGAGATCCGGCATGAACACTGAAGCTTTCTTT.

The J gene is TRBJ2-1, the V gene TRBV27; 10 bases agree with TRBD2. The CDR3 sequence is 14 residues long. Unmatched junction bases numbered 5, after V lost 6 bases and J lost 6 bases. Per germline, CDR1 MNHEY and CDR2 SMNVEV (reference sequence). CDR3 sequence (DNA): TGTGCCAGCAGACCAGCGGGGGGGCGCAATGAGCAGTTCTTC. Translation: CASRPAGGRNEQFF.

In its sample, this clonotype was seen many times. V gene TRBV7-9 combines with J gene TRBJ1-1; D gene unclear. The V and J ends lost 5 bases and 2 bases respectively, with 9 bases between them. This CDR3 has 13 residues. CDR1 is SEHNR and CDR2 is FQNEAQ in the germline V gene (reference sequence). CDR3 in DNA: TGTGCCAGCAGCCATCCTACTAACACTGAAGCTTTCTTT. This codes for CASSHPTNTEAFF.

The chain joins TRBV19 to TRBJ2-5; D is tentatively TRBD1 or TRBD2 (5 bases each). This CDR3 region has 16 residues. The V end lost 4 bases, the J end lost 4 bases, and 19 bases lay between the germline ends. CDR1 and CDR2 from the germline V gene are LNHDA and SQIVND (reference sequence). This chain's CDR3 is CASSTRDPKGAETQYF. In nucleotides, the CDR3 is TGTGCCAGTAGTACCCGGGACCCTAAAGGGGCAGAGACCCAGTACTTC.

The V call is TRBV12-5, the J call TRBJ2-7; D call uncertain. This CDR3 contains 12 residues. Trimming shortened V by 2 bases and J by 6 bases, and 8 bases separated the two germline ends. Germline-derived CDR1 and CDR2 are LGHNT and FRNRAP. The DNA of the CDR3 is TGTGCTAGTGGTTTGAAGCTCTCCGAGCAGTACTTC. Translated: CASGLKLSEQYF.

The chain links TRBV19 to TRBJ2-5; TRBD1 aligns across 7 bases. This CDR3 spans 15 amino acids. V gave up 4 bases and J gave up 1 base; unmatched junction bases: 6. CDR1 LNHDA and CDR2 SQIVND come from the germline V gene (reference sequence). This chain's CDR3 is CASSTLDRAQETQYF. The CDR3 DNA reads as TGTGCCAGTAGTACGCTTGACAGGGCCCAAGAGACCCAGTACTTC.